The 14 T cell receptor beta chains listed next were all sequenced from one sample in a study of T cell repertoires in cytomegalovirus infection (dated by TCRdb to between 2018 and 2021). TCRdb lists the instrument as Illumina HiSeq 1500. TCRdb reworked the public reads: Q25 trimming with fastp, MiXCR clone assembly, productive beta chains retained. Each record represents a unique CDR3 protein, reported with the most common genes and DNA among its rows. Within this sample are around 450,000 distinct CDR3 sequences, with approximately 31% of them counted one time only. The ten largest clonotypes hold approximately 14% of the sample. The sample comprised PBMCs. These receptors were taken from a human donor in good health (CMV status not recorded). Some clones in this sample may be carry-over from other donors' samples.

This rearrangement joins TRBV19 to TRBJ1-1, with a tentative D call TRBD1 (5 bases). Germline-derived CDR1 and CDR2 are LNHDA and SQIVND (reference sequence). The germline V and J ends were trimmed by 6 bases and 5 bases, with 16 bases remaining between them. The CDR3 consists of 14 residues. CDR3 sequence: CASRWSLGGTEAFF. CDR3 sequence (DNA): TGTGCCAGTAGGTGGAGTTTGGGGGGGACTGAAGCTTTCTTT.

This chain connects TRBV19 to TRBJ2-3, with a possible D match to TRBD2 (5 bases). Trimming cost V 3 bases and J 2 bases, with 9 bases left between them. The CDR3 sequence is 14 residues long. The germline CDR1 and CDR2 sequences are LNHDA and SQIVND (reference sequence). CDR3 sequence reads: CASSMGGPTDTQYF. The CDR3, as DNA: TGTGCCAGTAGTATGGGCGGGCCCACAGATACGCAGTATTTT.

This clonotype was recorded a few times. The chain carries TRBV2 and TRBJ1-2; D is possibly TRBD1 (6 bases). The CDR3 is 17 residues long. Per germline, CDR1 SNHLY and CDR2 FYNNEI. Trimming took 0 bases from V and 5 from J, leaving 19 bases between them. The CDR3 nucleotides read TGTGCCAGCAGTGAAGCAAGCCAGGGGTACCCGTTTTATGGCTACACCTTC. Amino acids: CASSEASQGYPFYGYTF.

Written as DNA, the CDR3 is TGTGCCAGCAGCTTGGAAGTTATCGATACGCAGTATTTT. Translated: CASSLEVIDTQYF. The chain employs TRBV5-4 and TRBJ2-3; D is unclear. CDR1 and CDR2 (germline): SGHNT, YYREEE (reference sequence). V was shortened by 0 bases and J by 6 bases, with 8 bases between the two germline ends. This CDR3 is built from 13 residues.

This chain connects TRBV19 to TRBJ2-7, with 7 bases lining up with TRBD1. CDR3 length: 14 amino acids. Unmatched junction bases numbered 1, after V lost 0 bases and J lost 2 bases. Germline V lookup: CDR1 LNHDA, CDR2 SQIVND (reference sequence). The CDR3 DNA reads TGTGCCAGTAGTATAGAGGGACAGCCCTACGAGCAGTACTTC. It translates to CASSIEGQPYEQYF.

V gene TRBV2 combines with J gene TRBJ1-1; D not resolved. The CDR3 runs 12 residues. V shed 4 bases and J shed 8 bases, with 11 bases lying between them. CDR1 is SNHLY, CDR2 FYNNEI, per germline. The CDR3 spells CASSGRTPEAFF. The CDR3 region has the DNA TGTGCCAGCAGTGGCAGGACCCCCGAAGCTTTCTTT.

Only a few counts were recorded for this clonotype. The chain carries TRBV5-4 and TRBJ1-2, with no clear D. The CDR3 is 15 residues long. Germline-derived CDR1 and CDR2 are SGHNT and YYREEE (reference sequence). The V and J ends lost 0 bases and 0 bases respectively, with 9 bases between them. CDR3 in DNA: TGTGCCAGCAGCTTGGGGGAAGGGACTAACTATGGCTACACCTTC. It yields the protein CASSLGEGTNYGYTF.

The rearrangement joins TRBV5-6 to TRBJ2-7, with TRBD1 as a possible D gene (5 bases). CDR3 length equals 15 residues. Germline values: CDR1 SGHDT, CDR2 YYEEEE. The V end lost 3 bases, the J end lost 1 base, and 14 bases lay between the germline ends. The CDR3 is CASSSLDTNSYEQYF. For the CDR3, the DNA is TGTGCCAGCAGCTCTTTGGACACGAATTCCTACGAGCAGTACTTC.

This clonotype was picked up many times. For the CDR3, the DNA is TGTGCCAGCAGCCAAGGGGGGAATCAGCCCCAGCATTTT. This sequence encodes CASSQGGNQPQHF. The rearrangement links TRBV7-2 to TRBJ1-5; weak D call: TRBD1 (6 bases). V was cut by 5 bases and J by 4 bases, with 9 bases left in between. CDR3 length: 13 amino acids. Germline values: CDR1 SGHTA, CDR2 FQGNSA.

This chain joins TRBV5-5 and TRBJ1-4; perhaps TRBD1 as D (5 bases). With 7 bases removed from V and 5 bases from J, the gap between germline ends came to 9 bases. CDR1 and CDR2 (germline): SGHKS, YYEKEE (reference sequence). The CDR3 totals 12 residues. This chain's CDR3 is CASSRENEKLFF. The CDR3 bases are TGTGCCAGCTCCAGGGAAAATGAAAAACTGTTTTTT. Together with reference TRBV5-5 and TRBJ1-4, the CDR3 gives the full variable domain: DAGVTQSPTHLIKTRGQQVTLRCSPISGHKSVSWYQQVLGQGPQFIFQYYEKEERGRGNFPDRFSARQFPNYSSELNVNALLLGDSALYLCASSRENEKLFFGSGTQLSVL.

The chain employs TRBV10-2 and TRBJ2-1, with 8 bases identical to TRBD2. Germline V lookup: CDR1 WSHSY, CDR2 SAAADI. The V segment lost 10 bases and the J segment 7 bases; nucleotides outside the gene matches: 12. CDR3 length equals 14 residues. The CDR3 DNA reads as TGCGCCACTTCAGCGGGGGCCGGGGGAAATGAGCAGTTCTTC. Protein: CATSAGAGGNEQFF.

This clonotype showed up just a few times. V gene TRBV27 combines with J gene TRBJ2-5, with a possible D match to TRBD2 (5 bases). Trimming removed 3 bases at V and 5 bases at J, with 19 bases between. Germline-derived CDR1 and CDR2 are MNHEY and SMNVEV (reference sequence). The CDR3 has 16 residues. As DNA, the CDR3 is TGTGCCAGCAGTTTCTATAGTAGAGGGCGGATGGAGACCCAGTACTTC. Its protein product is CASSFYSRGRMETQYF.

The rearrangement joins TRBV20-1 to TRBJ2-1; 10 bases match TRBD2. This CDR3 contains 16 residues. Germline CDR1 and CDR2: DFQATT and SNEGSKA (reference sequence). With 5 bases clipped from V and 5 bases from J, the junction kept 12 bases outside the gene matches. The CDR3 spells CSAPSGGLPRNNEQFF. The CDR3 coding sequence is TGCAGTGCTCCTAGCGGGGGACTACCCCGGAACAATGAGCAGTTCTTC.

This clonotype was observed a handful of times. V usage is TRBV6-5 and J usage is TRBJ2-7, with unresolved D. The CDR3 runs to 15 residues. CDR1 MNHEY and CDR2 SVGAGI come from the germline V gene. Trimming took 0 bases from V and 3 from J, leaving 12 bases between them. This CDR3 is CASSYSIARIYEQYF. The DNA for the CDR3 is TGTGCCAGCAGTTACTCGATCGCCAGGATCTACGAGCAGTACTTC.